These 31 T cell receptor beta chains came from one sample sequenced in a study of T cell repertoires in cytomegalovirus infection. TCRdb independently ran MiXCR on the reads; one entry per CDR3 protein. The sample has 600,000 to 700,000 distinct CDR3 sequences; roughly 33% are singletons. Their target antigens are unknown. Here the sequenced sample was cultured PBMCs, taken from culture after CMV antigen stimulation. The receptors shown here come from a human donor in good health (CMV status not recorded). Some clones in this sample may be carry-over from other donors' samples.

The table lists this clonotype with many counts. The rearrangement joins TRBV7-2 to TRBJ1-1; D is undetermined. The ends were cut back, 5 bases at V and 1 base at J, with 11 bases in the middle. The CDR3 length is 14 residues. Germline assignment: CDR1 SGHTA and CDR2 FQGNSA. CDR3 sequence: CASSPGIQNTEAFF. The CDR3 DNA is TGTGCCAGCAGCCCAGGCATCCAGAACACTGAAGCTTTCTTT. The complete variable domain, with remaining parts taken from reference TRBV7-2 and TRBJ1-1, reads GAGVSQSPSNKVTEKGKDVELRCDPISGHTALYWYRQSLGQGLEFLIYFQGNSAPDKSGLPSDRFSAERTGGSVSTLTIQRTQQEDSAVYLCASSPGIQNTEAFFGQGTRLTVV.

The chain is built from TRBV6-1 and TRBJ2-7, with 10 bases fitting TRBD1. Germline V gene sequence: CDR1 MNHNS, CDR2 SASEGT. The CDR3 is 12 amino acids. CDR3 nucleotide sequence: TGTGCAACCGGGACAGGGGCGGGCGAGCAGTACTTC. It is translated as CATGTGAGEQYF.

This clonotype was seen a handful of times. CDR3 nucleotides: TGTGCCAGCAGCTTATATGGGAACGGGGGGGAGACCCAGTACTTC. Its translation is CASSLYGNGGETQYF. The rearrangement links TRBV7-2 to TRBJ2-5; 7 bases are a match to TRBD2. From germline, CDR1 is SGHTA and CDR2 FQGNSA. The CDR3 runs 15 residues. Losses at the gene ends were 2 bases for V and 5 bases for J; bases not matched to a gene: 8.

The chain employs TRBV27 and TRBJ2-3; no clear D gene. The CDR3 is made up of 13 amino acids. Trimming removed 3 bases from V and 2 bases from J, with 6 bases in between. Per the germline V gene, CDR1 is MNHEY and CDR2 is SMNVEV (reference sequence). This CDR3 is CASSFGNTDTQYF. The DNA of the CDR3 is TGTGCCAGCAGTTTTGGGAACACAGATACGCAGTATTTT.

This clonotype has only a few counts. This rearrangement joins TRBV7-8 to TRBJ2-2, with D possibly matching TRBD2 (7 bases). CDR1 SGHVS and CDR2 FQNEAQ come from the germline V gene. The CDR3 loop spans 15 amino acids. With 5 bases removed from V and 7 bases from J, the gap between germline ends came to 17 bases. Here the CDR3 DNA reads TGTGCCAGCAGCGCTACGGGGGGCCTTATCGGGGAGCTGTTTTTT. It specifies CASSATGGLIGELFF.

This clonotype occurred once. The chain has TRBV18 and TRBJ2-7, with TRBD1 as a possible D gene (6 bases). Trimming stripped 3 bases from V and 7 bases from J, with 16 bases between. The CDR3 is made up of 14 amino acids. CDR1 is KGHSH, CDR2 LQKENI, per germline. As DNA, the CDR3 is TGTGCCAGCTCACCTCCTGCAGGGGCTAGGGAGCAGTACTTC. It specifies CASSPPAGAREQYF.

J is TRBJ2-1 and V is TRBV29-1, with a possible D match to TRBD2 (5 bases). Germline CDR1 is SQVTM and CDR2 is ANQGSEA. The CDR3 runs 11 residues. V was clipped by 6 bases and J by 6 bases, with 9 bases between them. The CDR3 loop reads CSVTRANEQFF. CDR3 DNA sequence: TGCAGCGTCACGCGGGCCAATGAGCAGTTCTTC.

The chain couples TRBV20-1 to TRBJ2-1, with TRBD2 identical over 12 bases. Germline CDR1 is DFQATT and CDR2 is SNEGSKA (reference sequence). The length of the CDR3 is 14 residues. J was trimmed by 10 bases and V by 4 bases; bases with no gene match: 8. Here the CDR3 reads CSAMLAGGPREQFF. Written as DNA, the CDR3 is TGCAGTGCTATGCTAGCGGGAGGGCCTAGGGAGCAGTTCTTC.

The chain carries TRBV5-1 and TRBJ2-5; TRBD2 might be the D (5 bases). Germline V gene lookup returns CDR1 SGHRS and CDR2 YFSETQ. V was pared by 0 bases and J by 2 bases, with 11 bases between. This CDR3 has 15 amino acids. CDR3 in amino acids: CASSLAEGPQETQYF. CDR3 nucleotide sequence: TGCGCCAGCAGCTTGGCAGAGGGCCCACAAGAGACCCAGTACTTC.

This rearrangement joins TRBV28 to TRBJ2-2, with 9 nucleotides matching TRBD2. The CDR3 is 15 residues long. The V and J ends lost 6 bases and 5 bases, in that order; junction bases with no gene match: 7. The germline V gene encodes CDR1 MDHEN and CDR2 SYDVKM. For the CDR3, the DNA is TGTGCCAGCAGCCGTAGCGGGAGAAGAACCGGGGAGCTGTTTTTT. Translation gives CASSRSGRRTGELFF.

The J gene is TRBJ1-5, the V gene TRBV28; 11 bases align to TRBD1. Germline values: CDR1 MDHEN, CDR2 SYDVKM. V shed 3 bases and J 7 bases; nucleotides not matched to a gene: 11. This CDR3 has 17 residues. CDR3 nucleotides: TGTGCCAGCAGTTTTGACCCCGGCCGGGACAGGGGGCAGCCCCAGCATTTT. Translated, it gives CASSFDPGRDRGQPQHF. Based on the CDR3 plus reference TRBV28 and TRBJ1-5, the full variable domain is DVKVTQSSRYLVKRTGEKVFLECVQDMDHENMFWYRQDPGLGLRLIYFSYDVKMKEKGDIPEGYSVSREKKERFSLILESASTNQTSMYLCASSFDPGRDRGQPQHFGDGTRLSIL.

V is TRBV5-1 and J is TRBJ1-1, with 9 bases identical to TRBD1. Trimming cost V 6 bases and J 10 bases; bases outside gene matches: 10. The CDR3 is 13 residues long. Germline lookup yields CDR1 SGHRS and CDR2 YFSETQ. DNA for the CDR3: TGCGCCAGCATCGATACCGGACAGGGGTTAGCTTTCTTT. Encoded protein: CASIDTGQGLAFF.

DNA for the CDR3: TGTGCCATCAGTGAGGGCCGGGACAGGGGGCCAAACACTGAAGCTTTCTTT. This encodes CAISEGRDRGPNTEAFF. V is TRBV10-3 and J is TRBJ1-1; 12 bases map to TRBD1. This CDR3 has 17 amino acids. The germline V gene has CDR1 ENHRY and CDR2 SYGVKD. J was trimmed by 2 bases and V by 2 bases; bases with no gene match: 6.

The V gene is TRBV27, the J gene TRBJ1-2, with TRBD1 identical over 8 bases. This CDR3 comprises 13 residues. The germline CDR1 and CDR2 sequences are MNHEY and SMNVEV (reference sequence). The trim removed 4 bases at V and 6 bases at J, leaving 4 bases unmatched. CDR3 nucleotides: TGTGCCAGCAGTTACTGGACAGGGAATGGCTACACCTTC. Its protein product is CASSYWTGNGYTF.

The J gene is TRBJ1-3, the V gene TRBV6-6; TRBD1 aligns across 8 bases. CDR1 is MNHNY, CDR2 SVGAGI, per germline (reference sequence). V dropped 8 bases and J dropped 3; count of bases not matched to a gene: 3. The CDR3 is 13 amino acids. CDR3 in DNA: TGTGCCAGCGGACAGGGTAGTGGAAACACCATATATTTT. This encodes CASGQGSGNTIYF.

The chain links TRBV29-1 to TRBJ2-5, with TRBD2 identical over 10 bases. Germline CDR1 is SQVTM and CDR2 is ANQGSEA. The CDR3 covers 17 residues. Germline trimming cut 6 bases from V and 5 bases from J; bases unmatched to any gene: 18. DNA of the CDR3: TGCAGCGTCCACTGGGGGGCTAGCGGGAGAGTAAGGGAGACCCAGTACTTC. It yields the protein CSVHWGASGRVRETQYF.

The chain is built from TRBV4-3 and TRBJ1-3; 9 bases align to TRBD1. V shed 1 base and J 6 bases; nucleotides not matched to a gene: 10. This CDR3 has 17 amino acids. The germline gives CDR1 LGHNA, CDR2 YSLEER. DNA of the CDR3: TGCGCCAGCAGCCAAGCTTCTCCGGGACAGGGATTAAACACCATATATTTT. Its translation: CASSQASPGQGLNTIYF.

This clonotype appeared a few times. The chain uses TRBV7-2 and TRBJ2-1, with a tentative D call TRBD2 (6 bases). The V end was cut by 6 bases, the J end by 6 bases, with 18 bases between. Per germline, CDR1 SGHTA and CDR2 FQGNSA. CDR3 length equals 15 residues. The CDR3 sequence is CASRQAGSYGNEQFF. The DNA of the CDR3 is TGTGCCAGCAGACAGGCGGGATCCTATGGCAATGAGCAGTTCTTC.

This clonotype was found a few times. V is TRBV6-1 and J is TRBJ2-2; 10 positions match TRBD1. The CDR3 consists of 13 residues. Germline CDR1 is MNHNS and CDR2 is SASEGT. With V trimmed by 8 bases and J by 4 bases, 1 base remained unmatched. Here the CDR3 reads CASRTGGTGELFF. CDR3 bases: TGTGCCAGCCGGACAGGGGGCACCGGGGAGCTGTTTTTT.

The V gene is TRBV7-2, the J gene TRBJ2-7; 10 bases agree with TRBD1. The CDR3 is made up of 15 amino acids. V was clipped by 5 bases and J by 4 bases; unmatched bases: 8. Looked up from germline, CDR1 is SGHTA and CDR2 is FQGNSA. This CDR3 is CASSPGTGDVYEQYF. As DNA, the CDR3 is TGTGCCAGCAGCCCCGGGACAGGGGACGTATACGAGCAGTACTTC.

The chain employs TRBV15 and TRBJ1-5, with D perhaps TRBD1 (6 bases). The CDR3 runs to 15 residues. V was trimmed by 1 base and J by 7 bases, leaving 14 bases between them. Per the germline V gene, CDR1 is LNHNV and CDR2 is YYDKDF (reference sequence). CDR3 region: CATSRGNRASQPQHF. The CDR3 nucleotides read TGTGCCACCAGCAGAGGGAACAGGGCTAGCCAGCCCCAGCATTTT.

This clonotype was observed a handful of times. The CDR3 nucleotides read TGTGCCAGCAGCCCCCTTCCGGGGCTAGCCAAAAACATTCAGTACTTC. It encodes CASSPLPGLAKNIQYF. The chain carries TRBV7-8 and TRBJ2-4, with D tentatively TRBD1 or TRBD2 (5 bases each). V was clipped by 5 bases and J by 0 bases, with 14 bases between them. The CDR3 runs to 16 residues. Germline lookup yields CDR1 SGHVS and CDR2 FQNEAQ.

This rearrangement joins TRBV20-1 to TRBJ1-1; D is possibly TRBD1 (5 bases). This CDR3 contains 11 residues. The V end was cut by 4 bases, the J end by 8 bases, with 11 bases between. Germline-derived CDR1 and CDR2 are DFQATT and SNEGSKA (reference sequence). For the CDR3, the DNA is TGCAGTGCTACCCGGGAGGGGGAAGCTTTCTTT. It is translated as CSATREGEAFF.

This chain uses TRBV7-2 with TRBJ2-7; D remains ambiguous. CDR3 length: 13 residues. CDR1 SGHTA and CDR2 FQGNSA come from the germline V gene. V lost 6 bases and J 0 bases, leaving 9 bases between the germline ends. This CDR3 reads CASRSGHSYEQYF. CDR3 DNA sequence: TGTGCCAGCAGATCCGGGCACTCCTACGAGCAGTACTTC.

This clonotype was detected only a few times. The gene calls are TRBV5-1 and TRBJ1-5; D uncertain. Germline-derived CDR1 and CDR2 are SGHRS and YFSETQ. Trimming left V 0 bases short and J 9 bases short, with 10 bases between. CDR3 length equals 13 residues. The CDR3 DNA is TGCGCCAGCAGCTTGGCTGGTATCGGGCCCCAGCATTTT. Protein product: CASSLAGIGPQHF. The full variable domain, in which reference TRBV5-1 and TRBJ1-5 provide the parts outside the CDR3, is KAGVTQTPRYLIKTRGQQVTLSCSPISGHRSVSWYQQTPGQGLQFLFEYFSETQRNKGNFPGRFSGRQFSNSRSEMNVSTLELGDSALYLCASSLAGIGPQHFGDGTRLSIL.

This clonotype has a handful of counts. The rearrangement links TRBV7-9 to TRBJ2-1, with no clear D. The CDR3 consists of 14 residues. The V end lost 6 bases, the J end lost 0 bases, and 9 bases lay between the germline ends. Germline lookup yields CDR1 SEHNR and CDR2 FQNEAQ (reference sequence). CDR3 sequence reads: CASRSGGSYNEQFF. The CDR3 coding sequence is TGTGCCAGCAGGTCCGGTGGCTCCTACAATGAGCAGTTCTTC.

This rearrangement joins TRBV7-2 to TRBJ2-5; D is undetermined. The CDR3 has 16 residues. The V end lost 7 bases, the J end lost 1 base, and 19 bases lay between the germline ends. CDR1 SGHTA and CDR2 FQGNSA come from the germline V gene. CDR3 nucleotides: TGTGCCAGCACCTACCGCGCATGGTACCGCCAAGAGACCCAGTACTTC. Its translation is CASTYRAWYRQETQYF.

The genes are TRBV20-1 and TRBJ2-3; TRBD2 matches at 7 bases. J gave up 5 bases and V 5 bases, and 7 bases lay outside the gene matches. Germline V gene data show CDR1 as DFQATT and CDR2 as SNEGSKA (reference sequence). CDR3 length: 13 residues. Here the CDR3 DNA reads TGCAGTGCTCTTACGGGGGGTGTAGATACGCAGTATTTT. It specifies CSALTGGVDTQYF.

This clonotype is a singleton in its sample. This chain connects TRBV28 to TRBJ2-7; D not resolved. The CDR3 extends over 16 amino acids. V was pared by 1 base and J by 6 bases, with 19 bases between. The germline gives CDR1 MDHEN, CDR2 SYDVKM. This CDR3 reads CASSLYRAGFYTEQYF. The DNA for the CDR3 is TGTGCCAGCAGTTTATATCGAGCAGGCTTCTATACCGAGCAGTACTTC.

A remark on this clonotype: One junction end does not reproduce the germline sequence, and a read error may be involved. The J gene is TRBJ1-2, the V gene TRBV4-1; 7 positions agree with TRBD1. This CDR3 has 14 residues. From germline, CDR1 is MGHRA and CDR2 YSYEKL. CDR3 amino acids: CASSQEGAGAGYTF. The CDR3 nucleotides read TGTGCCAGCAGCCAAGAGGGGGCGGGGGCGGGCTACACCTTC.

V is TRBV7-9 and J is TRBJ2-7; the D call may be TRBD1 or TRBD2 (6 bases each). CDR1 SEHNR and CDR2 FQNEAQ come from the germline V gene (reference sequence). This CDR3 contains 15 residues. The V end was cut by 4 bases, the J end by 4 bases, with 17 bases between. In DNA form, the CDR3 reads TGTGCCAGCAGCTCATCGGGGGCTAGTGGGTACGAGCAGTACTTC. Encoded protein: CASSSSGASGYEQYF.